These T cell receptor beta chains were read from a single sample in a study of T cell responses to AZD1222 COVID-19 vaccine. This table comes from immunoSEQ multiplex PCR, and its TCRdb copy is limited to in-frame clones, with some not included. The profile shows about 150,000 clones, around 90% of them singletons. Sequenced here: peripheral blood, sampled on day 0 of AZD1222 vaccination. All receptors come from an adult in good health. Each CDR3 is given with its conserved first and last residue.

J gene | V gene | CDR3 protein
TRBJ2-7 | TRBV18 | CASSPPVGRAHSYEQYF
TRBJ2-5 | TRBV2 | CASSVLGQGLLETQYF
TRBJ1-5 | TRBV6-2/TRBV6-3 | CASSSTNRDWEPQHF
TRBJ1-2 | TRBV27 | CASRPPQGAGGYTF
TRBJ1-3 | TRBV7-2 | CASSLRTGIYSGNTIYF
TRBJ2-2 | TRBV29-1 | CSVSDRTHRELFF
TRBJ2-5 | TRBV5-5 | CASSLGVGGPTQETQYF
TRBJ1-5 | TRBV6-2/TRBV6-3 | CASSYSISNQPQHF
TRBJ2-7 | TRBV4-1 | CASSQVMEGYEQYF
TRBJ1-1 | TRBV4-1 | CASSQGAARGKWNTEAFF
TRBJ2-1 | TRBV15 | CATSGPRGNEQFF
TRBJ1-1 | TRBV28 | CASRRGLKNTEAFF
TRBJ1-6 | TRBV4-2 | CASSQASNSPLHF
TRBJ2-1 | TRBV4-1 | CASSQGLRFFNNEQFF
TRBJ2-1 | TRBV6-2/TRBV6-3 | CASSYTLTGLYNEQFF
TRBJ2-3 | TRBV6-5 | CASSHRENTDTQYF
TRBJ2-7 | TRBV4-2 | CASSQDQGDSYEQYF
TRBJ2-1 | TRBV4-3 | CASSPLGSYNEQFF
TRBJ2-6 | TRBV6-5 | CASLGVGLGANVLTF
TRBJ2-7 | TRBV9 | CASSAGGTEQYF
TRBJ2-1 | TRBV27 | CASSPGTSGTNEQFF
TRBJ1-6 | TRBV5-6 | CASSEGPKSELDSPLHF
TRBJ1-2 | TRBV6-1 | CASSEGPNYGYTF
TRBJ2-7 | TRBV5-1 | CASSYGHFYEQYF
TRBJ1-4 | TRBV9 | CASSRASNEKLFF
TRBJ2-3 | TRBV28 | CASSSGLAGYTDTQYF
TRBJ1-2 | TRBV18 | CASSRGRKDF
TRBJ2-1 | TRBV4-1 | CASSPSTGRALWNEQFF
TRBJ2-7 | TRBV6-1 | CATRGAGTDYEQYF
TRBJ1-6 | TRBV3-1/TRBV3-2 | CASSQEVLNSPLHF
TRBJ1-1 | TRBV6-1 | CASSEAFQGTEAFF
TRBJ2-1 | TRBV15 | CATSRGLWRGGVLSYNEQFF
TRBJ2-5 | TRBV7-2 | CASSSPRRGGAETQYF
TRBJ2-4 | TRBV4-2 | CASSPAGTSGRNENIQYF
TRBJ2-2 | TRBV28 | CASFRLSTGELFF
TRBJ2-1 | TRBV5-6 | CASSFGTGAGEQFF
TRBJ2-1 | TRBV9 | CASSVAQREWVNEQFF